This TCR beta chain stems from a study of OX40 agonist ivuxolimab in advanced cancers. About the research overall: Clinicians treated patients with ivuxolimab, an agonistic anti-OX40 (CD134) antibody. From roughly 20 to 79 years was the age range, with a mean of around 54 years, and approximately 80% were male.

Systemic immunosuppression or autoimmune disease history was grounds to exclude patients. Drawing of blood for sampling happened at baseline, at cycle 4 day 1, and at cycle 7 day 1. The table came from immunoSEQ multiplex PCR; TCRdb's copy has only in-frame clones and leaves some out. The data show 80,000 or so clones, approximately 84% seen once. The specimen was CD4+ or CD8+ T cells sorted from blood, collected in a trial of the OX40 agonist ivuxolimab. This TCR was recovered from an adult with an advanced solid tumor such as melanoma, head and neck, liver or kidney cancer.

The CDR3 region has the DNA TGTGCCAGCAGCGTAGAGCTAGCGGGGGGGCCCTCGAACACCGGGGAGCTGTTTTTT. Encoded protein: CASSVELAGGPSNTGELFF. The chain employs TRBV9 and TRBJ2-2; 12 positions agree with TRBD2. The CDR3 consists of 19 residues. V shed 0 bases, J shed 0 bases, and the junction held 6 bases outside the gene matches. CDR1 and CDR2 (germline): SGDLS, YYNGEE.